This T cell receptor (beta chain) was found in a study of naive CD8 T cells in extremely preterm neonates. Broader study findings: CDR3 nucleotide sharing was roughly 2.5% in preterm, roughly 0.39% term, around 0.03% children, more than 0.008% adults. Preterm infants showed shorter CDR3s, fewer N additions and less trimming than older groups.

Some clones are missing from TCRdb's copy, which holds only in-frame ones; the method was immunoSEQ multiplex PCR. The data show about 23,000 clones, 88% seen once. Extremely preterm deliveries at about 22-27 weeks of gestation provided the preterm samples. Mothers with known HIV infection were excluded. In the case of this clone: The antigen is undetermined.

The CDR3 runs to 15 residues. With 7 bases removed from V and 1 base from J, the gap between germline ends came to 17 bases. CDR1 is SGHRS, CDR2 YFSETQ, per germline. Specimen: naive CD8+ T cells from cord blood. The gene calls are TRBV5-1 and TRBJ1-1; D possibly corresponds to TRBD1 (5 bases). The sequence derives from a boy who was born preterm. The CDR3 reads CASGEGRRKNTEAFF. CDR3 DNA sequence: TGCGCCAGCGGAGAGGGGCGCAGAAAGAACACTGAAGCTTTCTTT. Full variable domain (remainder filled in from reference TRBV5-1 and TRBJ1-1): KAGVTQTPRYLIKTRGQQVTLSCSPISGHRSVSWYQQTPGQGLQFLFEYFSETQRNKGNFPGRFSGRQFSNSRSEMNVSTLELGDSALYLCASGEGRRKNTEAFFGQGTRLTVV.